One and the same sample provided the 11 T cell receptor beta chains below, sequenced in a study of blood T cell repertoires in COVID-19. The data were produced by immunoSEQ multiplex PCR, yet TCRdb's version contains in-frame clones alone and is incomplete. The repertoire consists of about 14,000 clones, with around 88% occurring once and the leading ten covering around 16%. Sequencing input: peripheral blood. These receptors came from a human donor with active COVID-19. The donor label of this sample is uncertain.

The chain combines TRBV7-9 with TRBJ2-1, with D possibly being TRBD2 (5 bases). The CDR3 runs 15 residues. Germline lookup yields CDR1 SEHNR and CDR2 FQNEAQ (reference sequence). V lost 5 bases and J 2 bases, leaving 13 bases between the germline ends. This CDR3 reads CASSPIARTYNEQFF. Here the CDR3 DNA reads TGTGCCAGCAGCCCGATAGCGAGAACCTACAATGAGCAGTTCTTC.

V and J are TRBV12-3 or TRBV12-4 and TRBJ2-5, with D hard to call. Between the trimmed V and J ends, which lost 2 bases and 2 bases, there was a span of 6 bases. The CDR3 sequence is 13 residues long. The CDR3 sequence is CASSLISQETQYF. The CDR3 bases are TGTGCCAGCAGTTTAATCAGTCAAGAGACCCAGTACTTC.

This chain links TRBV29-1 with TRBJ2-3; D remains ambiguous. The CDR3 is made up of 12 amino acids. CDR1 SQVTM and CDR2 ANQGSEA come from the germline V gene. The V gene lost 4 bases and the J gene lost 0 bases, with 5 bases spanning the gap. The CDR3 is CSVAESTDTQYF. For the CDR3, the DNA is TGCAGCGTTGCTGAGAGCACAGATACGCAGTATTTT.

The rearrangement uses TRBV7-3 and TRBJ2-3; 8 bases line up with TRBD1. V shed 6 bases, J shed 1 base, and the junction held 0 bases outside the gene matches. Germline V CDR1 and CDR2: SGHTA, FQGTGA. This CDR3 is built from 13 residues. This CDR3 is CASRGQGTDTQYF. The DNA of the CDR3 is TGTGCCAGCAGGGGACAGGGCACAGATACGCAGTATTTT.

The genes are TRBV10-3 and TRBJ1-2; 10 bases fit TRBD1. Looked up from germline, CDR1 is ENHRY and CDR2 is SYGVKD. The CDR3 has 18 residues. J was trimmed by 6 bases and V by 6 bases; bases with no gene match: 19. CDR3 nucleotide sequence: TGTGCCATCAGCCCCCCCCCGGGACAGGGGACTTCAGGGGATGGCTACACCTTC. This sequence encodes CAISPPPGQGTSGDGYTF.

This chain uses TRBV5-1 with TRBJ2-1; a possible D gene is TRBD1 (6 bases). Germline CDR1 SGHRS, CDR2 YFSETQ. V lost 1 base to trimming and J lost 6 bases, with 8 bases between them. The CDR3 is 13 amino acids. CDR3 region: CASSLNRVNEQFF. CDR3 bases: TGCGCCAGCAGCTTGAACAGGGTCAATGAGCAGTTCTTC.

CDR3 nucleotide sequence: TGTGCCAGCAGTTCCCGGGGGGCGACCTACAATGAGCAGTTCTTC. The encoded protein is CASSSRGATYNEQFF. The V and J genes are TRBV28 and TRBJ2-1; D perhaps matches TRBD2 (7 bases). CDR3 length: 15 residues. V was cut by 4 bases and J by 2 bases, with 12 bases left in between. CDR1 is MDHEN, CDR2 SYDVKM, per germline.

The gene calls are TRBV25-1 and TRBJ1-2; 9 nucleotides align to TRBD1. V lost 6 bases to trimming and J lost 6 bases; unmatched junction nucleotides: 2. Germline values: CDR1 MGHDK, CDR2 SYGVNS. The length of the CDR3 is 12 residues. In DNA form, the CDR3 reads TGTGCCAGCAGCCGGACAGGGGATGGCTACACCTTC. The encoded protein is CASSRTGDGYTF.

The chain recombines TRBV30 with TRBJ2-2; 7 nucleotides match TRBD2. CDR1 and CDR2 from the germline V gene are GTSNPN and SVGIG (reference sequence). The CDR3 runs 15 residues. The junction had 5 bases not matched to a gene; V was cut back by 3 bases and J by 1 base. This CDR3 is CAWSGSGENTGELFF. CDR3 coding DNA: TGTGCCTGGAGCGGAAGCGGGGAGAACACCGGGGAGCTGTTTTTT.

The rearrangement joins TRBV18 to TRBJ2-3, with D maybe TRBD2 (5 bases). CDR3 length: 16 residues. V lost 4 bases to trimming and J lost 0 bases, with 14 bases between them. Germline V gene sequence: CDR1 KGHSH, CDR2 LQKENI. In DNA form, the CDR3 reads TGTGCCAGCTCACGAGAATCAGGACTTAGCACAGATACGCAGTATTTT. It yields the protein CASSRESGLSTDTQYF.

This chain uses TRBV5-1 with TRBJ2-1, with TRBD2 matching over 9 bases. Trimming took 0 bases from V and 9 from J; bases not matched to a gene: 10. This CDR3 has 16 amino acids. Germline assignment: CDR1 SGHRS and CDR2 YFSETQ. Here the CDR3 reads CASSLAGGGASSEQFF. The CDR3 region has the DNA TGCGCCAGCAGCTTGGCGGGCGGGGGGGCCTCTAGTGAGCAGTTCTTC.